The sample holds a few counts of the clone carrying this TCR beta chain. Its specificity is unknown. CDR1 is LGHDT and CDR2 is YNNKEL in the germline V gene (reference sequence). The CDR3 covers 14 residues. The ends were cut back, 2 bases at V and 1 base at J, with 8 bases in the middle. This sample is drawn from a study of T-cell memory formation after mild COVID-19. In the study overall: There were largely donor-specific TCR clusters.

In TCRdb, the 5' RACE reads were re-called with MiXCR into one record per CDR3 protein. The repertoire includes 270,000 or so distinct CDR3 sequences, over 15% of them detected once, and under 30% sits in the top ten. Study outcomes and limitations: Day 37-peaking second-wave clones had unconfirmed SARS-CoV-2 specificity. CM and EM subsets held most contracting CD4+ clones; EMRA held CD8+ ones.

Sequencing used PBMCs or a T cell subset sorted from them (not recorded which). The receptor was isolated from a man younger than 35 who had mild COVID-19 (a few samples of this study predate the infection). Cell type and time point are not known. This rearrangement joins TRBV3-1 to TRBJ1-1; unclear D gene. The DNA for the CDR3 is TGTGCCAGCAGCCAACGGGCCTCGAACACTGAAGCTTTCTTT. Translated, it gives CASSQRASNTEAFF.